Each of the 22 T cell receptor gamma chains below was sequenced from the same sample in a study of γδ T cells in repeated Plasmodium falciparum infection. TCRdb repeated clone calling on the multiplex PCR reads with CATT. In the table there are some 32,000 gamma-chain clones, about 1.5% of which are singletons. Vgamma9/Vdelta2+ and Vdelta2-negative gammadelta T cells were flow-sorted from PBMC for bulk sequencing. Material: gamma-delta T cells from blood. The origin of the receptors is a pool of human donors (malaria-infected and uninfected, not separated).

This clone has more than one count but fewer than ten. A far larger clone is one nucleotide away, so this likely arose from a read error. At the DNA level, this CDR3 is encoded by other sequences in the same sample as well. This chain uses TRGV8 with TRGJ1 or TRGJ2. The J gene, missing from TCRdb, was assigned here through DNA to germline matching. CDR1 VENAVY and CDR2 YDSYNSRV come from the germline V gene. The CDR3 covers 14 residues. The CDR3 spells CATWDRASYYKKLF. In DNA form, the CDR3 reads TGCGCCACCTGGGATAGAGCCTCGTATTATAAGAAACTCTTT.

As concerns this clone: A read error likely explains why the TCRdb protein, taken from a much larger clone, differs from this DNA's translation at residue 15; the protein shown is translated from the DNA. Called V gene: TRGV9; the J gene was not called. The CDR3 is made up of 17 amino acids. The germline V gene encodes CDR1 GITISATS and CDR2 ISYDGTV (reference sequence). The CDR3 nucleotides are TGTGCCTTGTGGGAGGTGCTGAGAGAGTTGGGCAAAAAAATCAGGGTATTT. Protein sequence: CALWEVLRELGKKIRVF.

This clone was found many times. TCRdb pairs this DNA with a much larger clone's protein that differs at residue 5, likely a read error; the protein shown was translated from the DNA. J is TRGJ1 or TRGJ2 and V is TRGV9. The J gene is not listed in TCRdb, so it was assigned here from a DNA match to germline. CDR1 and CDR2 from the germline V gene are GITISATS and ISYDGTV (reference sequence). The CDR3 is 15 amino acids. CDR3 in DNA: TGTGCCTTGTGGAAGGTCTCCAGGAATTATTATAAGAAACTCTTT. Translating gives CALWKVSRNYYKKLF.

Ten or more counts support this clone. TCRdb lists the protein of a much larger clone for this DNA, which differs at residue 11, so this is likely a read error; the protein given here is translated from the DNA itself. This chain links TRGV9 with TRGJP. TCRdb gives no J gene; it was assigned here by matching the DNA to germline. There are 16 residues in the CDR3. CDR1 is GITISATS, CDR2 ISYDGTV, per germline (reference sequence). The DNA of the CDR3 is TGTGCCTTGTGGGAGATTCGAGAGTTGGGCAGAAAAATCAAGGTATTT. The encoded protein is CALWEIRELGRKIKVF.

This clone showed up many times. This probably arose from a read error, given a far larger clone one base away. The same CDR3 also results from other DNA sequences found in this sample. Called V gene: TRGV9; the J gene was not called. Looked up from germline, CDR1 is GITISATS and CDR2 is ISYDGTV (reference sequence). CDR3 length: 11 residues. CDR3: CALWEFLKKLF. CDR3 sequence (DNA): TGTGCCTTGTGGGAGTTTCTTAAGAAGCTCTTT.

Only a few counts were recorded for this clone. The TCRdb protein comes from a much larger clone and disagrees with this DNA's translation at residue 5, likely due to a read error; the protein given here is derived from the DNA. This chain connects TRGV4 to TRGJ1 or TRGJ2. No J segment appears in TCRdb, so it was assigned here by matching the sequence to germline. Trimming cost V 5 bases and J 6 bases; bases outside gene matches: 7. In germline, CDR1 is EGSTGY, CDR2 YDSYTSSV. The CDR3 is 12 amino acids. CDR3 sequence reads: CATWGDGYKKLF. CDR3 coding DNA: TGTGCCACCTGGGGTGACGGTTATAAGAAACTCTTT.

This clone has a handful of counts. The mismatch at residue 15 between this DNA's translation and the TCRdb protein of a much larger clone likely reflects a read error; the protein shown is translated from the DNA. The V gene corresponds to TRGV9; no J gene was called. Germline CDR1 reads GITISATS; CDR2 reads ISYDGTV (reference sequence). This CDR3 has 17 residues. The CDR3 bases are TGTGCCTTGTGGGAGTTTCCGATGTCTGAGAATTATTATAAGGAACTCTTT. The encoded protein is CALWEFPMSENYYKELF.

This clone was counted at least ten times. The CDR3 protein is CATWDASDWIKTF. For the CDR3, the DNA is TGTGCCACCTGGGATGCCAGTGATTGGATCAAGACGTTT. The genes are TRGV4 and TRGJP2. The CDR3 loop spans 13 amino acids. J lost 5 bases, V lost 2 bases, and 2 bases had no gene match. Germline V gene data show CDR1 as EGSTGY and CDR2 as YDSYTSSV.

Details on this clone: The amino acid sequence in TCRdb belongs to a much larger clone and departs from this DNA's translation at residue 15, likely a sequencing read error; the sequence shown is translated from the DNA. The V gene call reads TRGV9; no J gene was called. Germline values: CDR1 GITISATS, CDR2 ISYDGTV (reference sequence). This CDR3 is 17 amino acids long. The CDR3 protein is CALWEYGQELGKKIQVF. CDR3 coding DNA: TGTGCCTTGTGGGAGTACGGACAAGAGTTGGGCAAAAAAATCCAGGTATTT.

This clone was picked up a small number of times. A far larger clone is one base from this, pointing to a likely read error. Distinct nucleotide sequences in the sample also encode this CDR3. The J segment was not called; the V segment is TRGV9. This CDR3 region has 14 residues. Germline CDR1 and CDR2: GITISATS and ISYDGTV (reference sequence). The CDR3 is CALWENLTGWFKIF. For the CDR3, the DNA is TGTGCCTTGTGGGAGAACCTCACTGGTTGGTTCAAGATATTC.

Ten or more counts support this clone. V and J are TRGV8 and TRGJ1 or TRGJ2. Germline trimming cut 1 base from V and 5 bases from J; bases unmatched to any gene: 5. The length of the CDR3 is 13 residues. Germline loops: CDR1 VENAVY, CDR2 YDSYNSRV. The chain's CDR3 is CATWDRGHYKKLF. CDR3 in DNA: TGTGCCACCTGGGATAGAGGCCATTATAAGAAACTCTTT.

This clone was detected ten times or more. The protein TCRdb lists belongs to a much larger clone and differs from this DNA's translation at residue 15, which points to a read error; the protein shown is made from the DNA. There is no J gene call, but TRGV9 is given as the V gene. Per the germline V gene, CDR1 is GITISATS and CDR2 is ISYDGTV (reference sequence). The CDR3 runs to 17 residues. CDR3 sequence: CALWEVGPELGKKIRVF. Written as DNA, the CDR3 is TGTGCCTTGTGGGAGGTGGGACCGGAGTTGGGCAAAAAAATCAGGGTATTT.

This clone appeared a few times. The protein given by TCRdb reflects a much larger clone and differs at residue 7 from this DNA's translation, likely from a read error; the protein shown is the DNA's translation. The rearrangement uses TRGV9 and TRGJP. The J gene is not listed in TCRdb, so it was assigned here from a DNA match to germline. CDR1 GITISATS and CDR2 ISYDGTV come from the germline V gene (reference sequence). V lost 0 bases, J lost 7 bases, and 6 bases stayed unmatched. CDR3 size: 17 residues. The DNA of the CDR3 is TGTGCCTTGTGGGAGGTGAGACCGGAGTTGGGCAAAAAAATCAAGGTATTT. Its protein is CALWEVRPELGKKIKVF.

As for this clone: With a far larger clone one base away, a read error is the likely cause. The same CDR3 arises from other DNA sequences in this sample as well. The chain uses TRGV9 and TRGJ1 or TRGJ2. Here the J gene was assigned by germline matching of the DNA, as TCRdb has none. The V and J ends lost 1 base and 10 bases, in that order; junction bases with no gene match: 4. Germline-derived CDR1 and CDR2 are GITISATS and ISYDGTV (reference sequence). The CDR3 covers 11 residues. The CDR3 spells CALWEVGKKLF. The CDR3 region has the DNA TGTGCCTTGTGGGAGGTTGGAAAGAAACTCTTT.

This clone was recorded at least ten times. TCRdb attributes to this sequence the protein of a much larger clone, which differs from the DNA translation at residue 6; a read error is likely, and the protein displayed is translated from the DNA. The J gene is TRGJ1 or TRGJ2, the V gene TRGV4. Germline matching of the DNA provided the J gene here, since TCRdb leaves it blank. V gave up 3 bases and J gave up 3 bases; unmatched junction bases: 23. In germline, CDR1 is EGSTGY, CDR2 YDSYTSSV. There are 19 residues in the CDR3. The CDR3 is CATWDRLEWMHDSYYKKLF. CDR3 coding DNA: TGTGCCACCTGGGATAGACTAGAGTGGATGCACGATTCTTATTATAAGAAACTCTTT.

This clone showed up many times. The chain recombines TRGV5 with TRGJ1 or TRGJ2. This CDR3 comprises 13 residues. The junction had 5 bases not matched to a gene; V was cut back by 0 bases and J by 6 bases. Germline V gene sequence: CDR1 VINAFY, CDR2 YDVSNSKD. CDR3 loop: CATWDRHGYKKLF. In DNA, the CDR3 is TGTGCCACCTGGGACAGGCACGGTTATAAGAAACTCTTT.

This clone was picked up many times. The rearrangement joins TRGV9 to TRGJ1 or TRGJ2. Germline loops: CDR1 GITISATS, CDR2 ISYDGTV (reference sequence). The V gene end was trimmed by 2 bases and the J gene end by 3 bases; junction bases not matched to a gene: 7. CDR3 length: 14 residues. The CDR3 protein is CALWEAYFYYKKLF. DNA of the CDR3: TGTGCCTTGTGGGAGGCATACTTTTATTATAAGAAACTCTTT.

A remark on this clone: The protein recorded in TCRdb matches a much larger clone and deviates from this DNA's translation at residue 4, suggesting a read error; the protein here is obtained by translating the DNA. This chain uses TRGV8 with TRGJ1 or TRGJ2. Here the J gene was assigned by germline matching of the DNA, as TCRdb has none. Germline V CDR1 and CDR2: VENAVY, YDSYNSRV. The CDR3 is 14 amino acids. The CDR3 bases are TGTGCCACCCGGGATAGAGCCTCGTATTATAAGAAACTCTTT. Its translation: CATRDRASYYKKLF.

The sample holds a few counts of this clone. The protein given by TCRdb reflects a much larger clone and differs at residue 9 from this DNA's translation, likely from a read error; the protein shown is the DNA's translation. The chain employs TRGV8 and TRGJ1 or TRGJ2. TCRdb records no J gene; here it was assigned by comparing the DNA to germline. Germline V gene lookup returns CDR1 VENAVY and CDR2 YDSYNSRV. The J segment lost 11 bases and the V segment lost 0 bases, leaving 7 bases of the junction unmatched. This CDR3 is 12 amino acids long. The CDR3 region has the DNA TGTGCCACCTGGGATAGGCCGTGGGAGAAACTCTTT. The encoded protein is CATWDRPWEKLF.

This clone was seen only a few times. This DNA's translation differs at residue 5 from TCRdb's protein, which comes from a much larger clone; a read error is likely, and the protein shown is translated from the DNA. The CDR3: CATWVSQNWIKTF. Here the CDR3 DNA reads TGTGCCACCTGGGTCAGCCAAAATTGGATCAAGACGTTT. V usage is TRGV3 and J usage is TRGJP2. The CDR3 runs to 13 residues. The germline V gene has CDR1 VTNTFY and CDR2 YDVSTARD (reference sequence). The junction had 9 bases not matched to a gene; V was cut back by 5 bases and J by 9 bases.

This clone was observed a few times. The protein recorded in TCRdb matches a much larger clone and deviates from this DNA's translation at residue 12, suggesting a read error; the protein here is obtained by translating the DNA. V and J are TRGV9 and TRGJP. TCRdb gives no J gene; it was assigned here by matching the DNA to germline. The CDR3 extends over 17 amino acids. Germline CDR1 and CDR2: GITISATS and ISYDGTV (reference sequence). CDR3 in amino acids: CALWELNGELGRKIKVF. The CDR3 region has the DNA TGTGCCTTGTGGGAGCTAAACGGAGAGTTGGGCAGAAAAATCAAGGTATTT.

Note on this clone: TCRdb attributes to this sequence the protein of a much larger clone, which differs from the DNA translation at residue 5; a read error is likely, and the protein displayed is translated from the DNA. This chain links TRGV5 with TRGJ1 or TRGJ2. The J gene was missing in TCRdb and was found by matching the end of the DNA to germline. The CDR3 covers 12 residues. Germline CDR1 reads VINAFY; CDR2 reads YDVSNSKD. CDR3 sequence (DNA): TGTGCCACCTGGGGCAGGCGAACGAGGAAACTCTTT. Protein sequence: CATWGRRTRKLF.